These 5 T cell receptor beta chains were all obtained from the same sample, sequenced in a study of early T cells in non-severe SARS-CoV-2 infection. TCRdb re-called the 5' RACE reads with MiXCR, one entry per CDR3 protein. The repertoire holds about 33,000 distinct CDR3 sequences, with under 6% as singletons. Sequenced input: whole blood. Receptors were obtained from an adult who was a healthcare worker with PCR-confirmed SARS-CoV-2 infection or an uninfected control (not recorded which).

This clonotype was seen repeatedly, ten times or more. The J gene is TRBJ2-5, the V gene TRBV9; D possibly corresponds to TRBD1 (6 bases). Germline V gene lookup returns CDR1 SGDLS and CDR2 YYNGEE. CDR3 length equals 16 residues. The V gene lost 1 base and the J gene lost 5 bases, with 18 bases spanning the gap. The CDR3: CASSVSTGTITETQYF. The DNA of the CDR3 is TGTGCCAGCAGCGTAAGCACCGGGACAATTACGGAGACCCAGTACTTC.

This clonotype was recorded at least ten times. The rearrangement joins TRBV6-1 to TRBJ1-5; TRBD1 is a possible D gene (6 bases). This CDR3 spans 14 amino acids. The V and J ends lost 5 bases and 2 bases respectively, with 10 bases between them. Germline V gene data show CDR1 as MNHNS and CDR2 as SASEGT. CDR3 loop: CASSYRAGNQPQHF. CDR3 DNA: TGTGCCAGCAGTTACAGGGCCGGCAATCAGCCCCAGCATTTT.

The chain combines TRBV7-2 with TRBJ1-1; tentative D call: TRBD1 (5 bases). This CDR3 contains 14 residues. V lost 5 bases, J lost 10 bases, and 20 bases lay in between. Germline CDR1 and CDR2: SGHTA and FQGNSA. In DNA form, the CDR3 reads TGTGCCAGCAGCCCCTCGGCAGGGATAAGAGGAGCTTTCTTT. This codes for CASSPSAGIRGAFF.

This clonotype was picked up many times. The J gene is TRBJ1-2, the V gene TRBV7-9, with D possibly being TRBD1 (6 bases). From germline, CDR1 is SEHNR and CDR2 FQNEAQ (reference sequence). Trimming removed 1 base from V and 2 bases from J, with 11 bases in between. There are 15 residues in the CDR3. CDR3 residues: CASSLDAGVNYGYTF. For the CDR3, the DNA is TGTGCCAGCAGCTTAGATGCAGGGGTCAACTATGGCTACACCTTC.

This clonotype was detected a few times. The CDR3 DNA reads TGTGCCAGCAGCCGCGGGACAGGGCACGACAATGAGCAGTTCTTC. Protein sequence: CASSRGTGHDNEQFF. V and J are TRBV5-4 and TRBJ2-1, with 9 positions matching TRBD1. The ends lost 4 bases at V and 5 bases at J; junction bases unmatched: 7. CDR1 is SGHNT and CDR2 is YYREEE in the germline V gene (reference sequence). CDR3 length: 15 residues.